One sample yielded the 23 T cell receptor beta chains listed below, sequenced in a study of cytomegalovirus exposure and HLA in healthy donors (dated by TCRdb to about 2017). Library method: the immunoSEQ multiplex PCR assay. A mixture of 60 forward primers for TCR Vbeta segments and 13 reverse primers for TCR Jbeta segments was used in the multiplex PCR. TCRdb provides this immuneACCESS table in a form limited to in-frame rearrangements. Some clones are lacking; in checked studies, under half of them reflect an unresolved V gene, and why the rest are absent is not known. The sample table holds under 200,000 clones, of which approximately 77% were seen once. The ten largest clones capture less than 3% of the sample. The material sequenced was PBMCs. Source of these receptors: a female donor in good health and CMV-seronegative.

V usage is TRBV5-1 and J usage is TRBJ2-7, with D tentatively TRBD2 (5 bases). Germline assignment: CDR1 SGHRS and CDR2 YFSETQ. This CDR3 has 16 residues. The germline V and J ends were trimmed by 2 bases and 0 bases, with 15 bases remaining between them. CDR3 region: CASSFTPRGSSYEQYF. As DNA, the CDR3 is TGCGCCAGCAGCTTTACTCCGAGAGGGAGCTCCTACGAGCAGTACTTC.

In the case of this clone: This specimen includes other DNA sequences encoding the same CDR3. The J gene is TRBJ2-3, the V gene TRBV6-4, with no clear D. The CDR3 runs 13 residues. V lost 2 bases and J lost 0, with 3 bases in between. Germline V CDR1 and CDR2: MRHNA, SNTAGT. This chain's CDR3 is CASSDQSTDTQYF. CDR3 DNA: TGTGCCAGCAGTGACCAGAGCACAGATACGCAGTATTTT.

J is TRBJ1-2 and V is TRBV29-1; 7 bases are shared with TRBD1. CDR1 and CDR2 from the germline V gene are SQVTM and ANQGSEA. This CDR3 region has 16 residues. With 1 base clipped from V and 1 base from J, the junction kept 9 bases outside the gene matches. As DNA, the CDR3 is TGCAGCGTTGAAGGACGTGACAGGGCGGGTAACTATGGCTACACCTTC. It specifies CSVEGRDRAGNYGYTF.

This clone was detected a few times. This chain uses TRBV9 with TRBJ1-1; 8 bases are a match to TRBD1. This CDR3 contains 14 residues. With 3 bases clipped from V and 1 base from J, the junction kept 2 bases outside the gene matches. Germline lookup yields CDR1 SGDLS and CDR2 YYNGEE. CDR3 sequence reads: CASSAGTGNTEAFF. The DNA for the CDR3 is TGTGCCAGCAGCGCCGGGACAGGGAACACTGAAGCTTTCTTT.

The chain has TRBV11-2 and TRBJ1-4; D gene ambiguous. There are 13 residues in the CDR3. Trimming shortened V by 5 bases and J by 8 bases, and 12 bases separated the two germline ends. Germline CDR1 and CDR2: SGHAT and FQNNGV. In DNA, the CDR3 is TGTGCCAGCAGCCCTCGCCGGAGGGAAAAACTGTTTTTT. Protein: CASSPRRREKLFF.

This clone was counted between two and nine times. The rearrangement links TRBV6-1 to TRBJ2-5, with 11 bases that match TRBD2. The CDR3 has 16 residues. Germline trimming cut 3 bases from V and 4 bases from J; bases unmatched to any gene: 7. Germline loops: CDR1 MNHNS, CDR2 SASEGT. CDR3: CASSDVSGRGGETQYF. CDR3 in DNA: TGTGCCAGCAGTGACGTTAGCGGGAGGGGAGGAGAGACCCAGTACTTC.

The rearrangement joins TRBV27 to TRBJ2-3; 16 bases agree with TRBD2. V dropped 3 bases and J dropped 0; count of bases not matched to a gene: 18. Germline V gene lookup returns CDR1 MNHEY and CDR2 SMNVEV (reference sequence). The CDR3 is 23 amino acids. The CDR3 here is CASSFLPPGLAGGFASSTDTQYF. The DNA of the CDR3 is TGTGCCAGCAGTTTCCTACCACCGGGACTAGCGGGAGGGTTCGCTTCAAGCACAGATACGCAGTATTTT.

V usage is TRBV9 and J usage is TRBJ2-3, with unresolved D. Trimming left V 4 bases short and J 4 bases short, with 13 bases between. Germline CDR1 is SGDLS and CDR2 is YYNGEE. The CDR3 runs to 14 residues. CDR3 in amino acids: CASSPLVSSDTQYF. The DNA for the CDR3 is TGTGCCAGCAGCCCGCTAGTATCTTCAGATACGCAGTATTTT.

This chain links TRBV27 with TRBJ1-2, with a tentative D call TRBD1 (5 bases). This CDR3 is 16 amino acids long. The V and J ends lost 5 bases and 4 bases respectively, with 20 bases between them. CDR1 is MNHEY and CDR2 is SMNVEV in the germline V gene (reference sequence). The CDR3 protein is CASSRSVTEPLYGYTF. CDR3 sequence (DNA): TGTGCCAGCAGTCGATCAGTGACAGAGCCTCTCTATGGCTACACCTTC.

The V call is TRBV5-8, the J call TRBJ2-2, with D possibly TRBD2 on 6 matching bases. The CDR3 length is 15 residues. V was pared by 1 base and J by 2 bases, with 9 bases between. Per the germline V gene, CDR1 is SGHTS and CDR2 is YDEGEE. CDR3 coding DNA: TGTGCCAGCAGCTTGCTGGGACTCAACACCGGGGAGCTGTTTTTT. Its protein product is CASSLLGLNTGELFF.

The chain combines TRBV6-5 with TRBJ2-2; maybe TRBD1 (6 bases). The V end was cut by 8 bases, the J end by 5 bases, with 9 bases between. This CDR3 region has 12 residues. CDR1 and CDR2 from the germline V gene are MNHEY and SVGAGI. The CDR3 spells CASGGMTGELFF. The CDR3 nucleotides are TGTGCCAGCGGGGGCATGACCGGGGAGCTGTTTTTT.

The V and J genes are TRBV9 and TRBJ1-2, with D perhaps TRBD1 (5 bases). The CDR3 is made up of 16 amino acids. V was clipped by 0 bases and J by 8 bases, with 20 bases between them. Germline V CDR1 and CDR2: SGDLS, YYNGEE. CDR3 residues: CASSVDNSGKFGGYTF. CDR3 coding DNA: TGTGCCAGCAGCGTAGATAACTCAGGGAAGTTCGGAGGCTACACCTTC.

This clone was observed a handful of times. V usage is TRBV28 and J usage is TRBJ2-7; D remains ambiguous. The germline V gene has CDR1 MDHEN and CDR2 SYDVKM. This CDR3 region has 10 residues. The V end was cut by 6 bases, the J end by 8 bases, with 8 bases between. CDR3: CASSGYKQYF. CDR3 DNA: TGTGCCAGCAGCGGGTATAAGCAGTACTTC.

The chain employs TRBV6-5 and TRBJ1-1, with 7 bases that match TRBD1. The germline CDR1 and CDR2 sequences are MNHEY and SVGAGI. V was clipped by 2 bases and J by 3 bases; unmatched bases: 3. The CDR3 totals 14 residues. The CDR3 DNA reads as TGTGCCAGCAGTTACCGAACAGGGGACACTGAAGCTTTCTTT. This sequence encodes CASSYRTGDTEAFF.

This clone was recorded once. V gene TRBV28 combines with J gene TRBJ2-7, with TRBD2 matching over 7 bases. V lost 7 bases and J lost 5; bases outside the gene matches: 11. The CDR3 is made up of 14 amino acids. Germline-derived CDR1 and CDR2 are MDHEN and SYDVKM. CDR3 in amino acids: CASKDLTSPDEQYF. CDR3 DNA sequence: TGTGCCAGCAAAGACCTGACTAGCCCCGACGAGCAGTACTTC.

This clone was recorded a few times. The V and J genes are TRBV30 and TRBJ2-3; D might be TRBD2 (7 bases). The CDR3 length is 14 residues. The V gene's germline CDR1 is GTSNPN and CDR2 SVGIG (reference sequence). The V end lost 2 bases, the J end lost 3 bases, and 12 bases lay between the germline ends. CDR3 DNA sequence: TGTGCCTGGAGTCTAGGGGGAGGGACAGATACGCAGTATTTT. Amino acids: CAWSLGGGTDTQYF.

A few counts support this clone. V gene TRBV5-4 combines with J gene TRBJ1-1, with 7 positions matching TRBD1. CDR1 and CDR2 from the germline V gene are SGHNT and YYREEE (reference sequence). J gave up 4 bases and V 0 bases, and 12 bases lay outside the gene matches. This CDR3 comprises 17 residues. This CDR3 reads CASSLALTGRGGTEAFF. The CDR3 coding sequence is TGTGCCAGCAGCTTGGCTTTGACAGGGAGAGGCGGCACTGAAGCTTTCTTT.

The chain is built from TRBV9 and TRBJ1-1, with D possibly TRBD1 on 5 matching bases. CDR1 and CDR2 from the germline V gene are SGDLS and YYNGEE. Trimming shortened V by 0 bases and J by 7 bases, and 16 bases separated the two germline ends. This CDR3 is built from 15 residues. The CDR3 is CASSVAIGERIEAFF. DNA for the CDR3: TGTGCCAGCAGCGTAGCGATAGGGGAACGCATTGAAGCTTTCTTT.

The chain recombines TRBV2 with TRBJ2-5, with 16 bases identical to TRBD2. Germline V CDR1 and CDR2: SNHLY, FYNNEI. The CDR3 sequence is 14 residues long. V gave up 4 bases and J gave up 11 bases; unmatched junction bases: 4. Here the CDR3 DNA reads TGTGCCAGCAGTGCCGGGACTAGCGGGGGGGCTCAGTACTTC. This codes for CASSAGTSGGAQYF.

This clone appeared a few times. This chain uses TRBV6-5 with TRBJ2-7; 10 bases line up with TRBD2. This CDR3 has 15 amino acids. Trimming cost V 6 bases and J 5 bases; bases outside gene matches: 10. Germline CDR1 and CDR2: MNHEY and SVGAGI. The CDR3 is CASREMGSGRNEQYF. The CDR3 DNA reads TGTGCCAGCAGAGAAATGGGTAGCGGGAGGAACGAGCAGTACTTC.

This clone was picked up one time. The V and J genes are TRBV6-5 and TRBJ1-3; no clear D. Germline V gives CDR1 MNHEY, CDR2 SVGAGI. Trimming removed 2 bases at V and 1 base at J, with 6 bases between. This CDR3 is built from 14 residues. In nucleotides, the CDR3 is TGTGCCAGCAGTTACGGGAGGTCTGGAAACACCATATATTTT. As protein: CASSYGRSGNTIYF.

Details on this clone: This specimen includes other DNA sequences encoding the same CDR3. The V and J genes are TRBV6-5 and TRBJ1-2; D is possibly TRBD1 (6 bases). V lost 0 bases to trimming and J lost 5 bases, with 13 bases between them. The V gene's germline CDR1 is MNHEY and CDR2 SVGAGI. The CDR3 runs 15 residues. The CDR3 sequence is CASSYSRGGAYGYTF. The CDR3 DNA sequence: TGTGCCAGCAGTTACTCGAGGGGGGGGGCTTATGGCTACACCTTC.

The chain couples TRBV4-3 to TRBJ1-1; 10 bases match TRBD1. The junction had 10 bases not matched to a gene; V was cut back by 2 bases and J by 10 bases. This CDR3 is built from 15 residues. CDR1 and CDR2 from the germline V gene are LGHNA and YSLEER. The CDR3 is CASSQMGTGAAGAFF. CDR3 DNA: TGCGCCAGCAGCCAAATGGGGACAGGGGCTGCGGGAGCTTTCTTT.